The rows below give T cell receptor beta chains drawn from one sample of a study of blood T cell repertoires in COVID-19. Assay used: immunoSEQ multiplex PCR; TCRdb lists only in-frame clones, some missing. The data contain roughly 300,000 clones, 85% to 90% of them seen just once; the ten biggest clones take up 9.5% to 15%. The specimen sequenced was peripheral blood. The source of these receptors is a woman in her thirties with COVID-19, enrolled during active disease. CDR3s include the opening cysteine and the closing phenylalanine or tryptophan. A D gene is named only where the DNA matches it firmly. Where a row states a size, it is once, few, many or the class of an expanded clone; other rows omit it.

D gene	V gene	clone size	J gene	CDR3 DNA	CDR3 protein
.	TRBV10-3	.	TRBJ2-6	TGTGCCATCAGTGGGTTAGCGATTACGAGCTCTGGGGCCAACGTCCTGACTTTC	CAISGLAITSSGANVLTF
TRBD1	TRBV10-1	.	TRBJ1-1	TGCGCCAGCAGTGCGGACGCGGGACAGGGGCCGAACACTGAAGCTTTCTTT	CASSADAGQGPNTEAFF
.	TRBV19	.	TRBJ2-4	TGTGCCAGTACCACGGGAGTAGAAAACATTCAGTACTTC	CASTTGVENIQYF
.	TRBV28	.	TRBJ1-5	TGTGCCAGCACTAGGAGATCCCTTAGCAATCAGCCCCAGCATTTT	CASTRRSLSNQPQHF
.	TRBV5-4	.	TRBJ2-1	TGTGCCAGCAGCGAAATGAGTGGCGGCTCCTACAATGAGCAGTTCTTC	CASSEMSGGSYNEQFF
TRBD1	TRBV5-1	once	TRBJ1-1	TGCGCCAGCAGCTTACTGACAGGGGAGACTGAAGCTTTCTTT	CASSLLTGETEAFF
.	TRBV19	.	TRBJ2-7	TGTGCCAGTAGTATTGAGTGGAGCTACGAGCAGTACTTC	CASSIEWSYEQYF
TRBD2	TRBV27	.	TRBJ2-7	TGTGCCAGCAGTACATTAGCGGGGGGGCCCAACGAGCAGTACTTC	CASSTLAGGPNEQYF
TRBD2	TRBV6-6	.	TRBJ2-5	TGTGCCAGCAGCGGACTAGGCCAAGAGACCCAGTACTTC	CASSGLGQETQYF
.	TRBV6-5	.	TRBJ1-1	TGTGCCAGCCCCAACGACAGAAACACTGAAGCTTTCTTT	CASPNDRNTEAFF
.	TRBV30	.	TRBJ1-3	TGTGCCTGGACGAAGGCAGGGGGAAACACCATATATTTT	CAWTKAGGNTIYF
.	TRBV5-1	.	TRBJ2-3	TGCGCCAGCAGCTTGTATTCCAGGGGGGCCGATACGCAGTATTTT	CASSLYSRGADTQYF
.	TRBV19	.	TRBJ1-1	TGTGCCAGTAGTGTGGGGACACTGAACACTGAAGCTTTCTTT	CASSVGTLNTEAFF
.	TRBV28	.	TRBJ2-5	TGTGCCAGCAGTTTGACAGGAGGCGAGACCCAGTACTTC	CASSLTGGETQYF
TRBD1	TRBV5-1	once	TRBJ1-6	TGCGCCAGCAGCTTTAAAGGTGACAGGGGGCGGGGTAATTCACCCCTCCACTTT	CASSFKGDRGRGNSPLHF
.	TRBV29-1	.	TRBJ1-2	TGCAGCGTTTATCTGGATGGGGAGGGCTACACCTTC	CSVYLDGEGYTF
TRBD1	TRBV10-2	.	TRBJ1-1	TGCGCCAGCAGTAAGAAGAGGGACAGGGGAATGAACACTGAAGCTTTCTTT	CASSKKRDRGMNTEAFF
.	TRBV7-9	.	TRBJ1-5	TGTGCCAGCAGTTTACAGGCAGGCAATCAGCCCCAGCATTTT	CASSLQAGNQPQHF
.	TRBV4-1	.	TRBJ1-1	TGCGCCAGCAGCCAAGAATCCATCCCTATGAACACTGAAGCTTTCTTT	CASSQESIPMNTEAFF
.	TRBV11-2	.	TRBJ1-6	TGTGCCAGCAGCTTAAGCACCTTCTCTAATTCACCCCTCCACTTT	CASSLSTFSNSPLHF
TRBD2	TRBV12-3/TRBV12-4	.	TRBJ2-3	TGTGCCAGCCTGGCTAGCGGGGTGGATACGCAGTATTTT	CASLASGVDTQYF
TRBD2	TRBV18	.	TRBJ2-1	TGTGCCAGCTCACCCGGCGGGGGGGCCAGGTCCTACAATGAGCAGTTCTTC	CASSPGGGARSYNEQFF
.	TRBV4-2	once	TRBJ2-1	TGTGCCAGCAGCCAGAGTTGGAGAGGAGCCGTGTTCTTC	CASSQSWRGAVFF